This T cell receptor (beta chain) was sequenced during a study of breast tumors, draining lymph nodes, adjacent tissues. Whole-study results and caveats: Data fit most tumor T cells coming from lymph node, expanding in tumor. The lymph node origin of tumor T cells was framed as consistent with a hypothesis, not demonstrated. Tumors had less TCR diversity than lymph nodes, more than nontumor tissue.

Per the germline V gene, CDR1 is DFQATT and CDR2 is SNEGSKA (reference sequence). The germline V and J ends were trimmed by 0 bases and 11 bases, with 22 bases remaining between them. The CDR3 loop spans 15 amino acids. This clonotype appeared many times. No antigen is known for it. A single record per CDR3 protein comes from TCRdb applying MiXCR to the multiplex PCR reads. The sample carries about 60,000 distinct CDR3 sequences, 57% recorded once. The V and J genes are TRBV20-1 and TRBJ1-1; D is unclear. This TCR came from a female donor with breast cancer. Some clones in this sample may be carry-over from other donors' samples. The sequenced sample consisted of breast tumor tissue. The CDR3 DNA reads TGCAGTGCTAGAGAAATGACGTCGGCGGTTTGGAGGGCTTTCTTT. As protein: CSAREMTSAVWRAFF.